These T cell receptor beta chains were read from a single sample in a study of molecular identifiers for immune sequencing clone quantification. TCRdb passed the PCR reads through MiXCR, listing each CDR3 protein once. The sample has 460,000 or so distinct CDR3 sequences, around 25% seen once. The sequenced sample was naive CD8+ T cells from blood, with Jurkat cell RNA spiked in. The receptors were sampled from a human donor in good health. Some libraries in this study had Jurkat cell RNA spiked in. CDR3s include the opening cysteine and the closing phenylalanine or tryptophan. The D gene is left open where the match is weak. Only some rows state a clone size, as once, few, many or a class for expanded clones.

TRBJ2-1 . TRBV12-3/TRBV12-4 . TGTGCCAGCAGCCGACTTGGACACCCGCGGCACAATGAGCAGTTCTTC CASSRLGHPRHNEQFF
TRBJ2-3 . TRBV6-2/TRBV6-3 few TGTGCCAGCAGTTACTCGTATGACCTTGCTACGCAGTATTTT CASSYSYDLATQYF
TRBJ1-2 . TRBV7-9 few TGTGCCAGCACCAATCCAAGGGAGCAAAACGAACTCTATGGCTACACCTTC CASTNPREQNELYGYTF
TRBJ2-1 TRBD2 TRBV29-1 . TGCAGCGTTGTCTCGAGCGGGAGCTACAATGAGCAGTTCTTC CSVVSSGSYNEQFF
TRBJ2-3 TRBD2 TRBV27 . TGTGCCAGCAGGGTTAGCGGGGCCCAGGGGTATACGCAGTATTTT CASRVSGAQGYTQYF
TRBJ2-7 TRBD1 TRBV9 many TGTGCCAGCAGCGGAGGGGGCTCCTCCTACGAGCAGTACTTC CASSGGGSSYEQYF
TRBJ2-1 TRBD2 TRBV11-2 . TGTGCCAGCAGCCCACAGCGGGGTCTGGACAATGAGCAGTTCTTC CASSPQRGLDNEQFF
TRBJ2-7 . TRBV11-2 . TGTGCCAGCAGCCATCTGTTAGCGCACCACCTCGAGCAGTACTTC CASSHLLAHHLEQYF
TRBJ2-7 . TRBV20-1 many TGCAGTGCTAGGGCGCGCGGGGGCTTCTACGAGCAGTACTTC CSARARGGFYEQYF
TRBJ2-5 . TRBV9 . TGTGCCAGCAGCGCCCGGGAGACCCAGTACTTC CASSARETQYF